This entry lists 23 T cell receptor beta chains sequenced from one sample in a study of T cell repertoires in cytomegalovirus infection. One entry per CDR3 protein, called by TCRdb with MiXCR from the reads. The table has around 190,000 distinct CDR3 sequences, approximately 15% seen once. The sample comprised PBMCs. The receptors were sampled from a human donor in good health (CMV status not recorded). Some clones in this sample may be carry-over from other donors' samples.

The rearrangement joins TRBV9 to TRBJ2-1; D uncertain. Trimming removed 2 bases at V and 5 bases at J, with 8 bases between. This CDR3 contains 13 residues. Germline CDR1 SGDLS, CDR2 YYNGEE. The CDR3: CASSVGRNNEQFF. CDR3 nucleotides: TGTGCCAGCAGCGTTGGGCGAAACAATGAGCAGTTCTTC.

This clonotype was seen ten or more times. The CDR3 DNA follows: TGTGCCAGCAGCTTAAGGGGGAACTACAATGAGCAGTTCTTC. This sequence encodes CASSLRGNYNEQFF. The chain is built from TRBV7-2 and TRBJ2-1; D is perhaps TRBD1 (6 bases). This CDR3 has 14 amino acids. Germline V gene lookup returns CDR1 SGHTA and CDR2 FQGNSA. The ends were cut back, 2 bases at V and 3 bases at J, with 8 bases in the middle.

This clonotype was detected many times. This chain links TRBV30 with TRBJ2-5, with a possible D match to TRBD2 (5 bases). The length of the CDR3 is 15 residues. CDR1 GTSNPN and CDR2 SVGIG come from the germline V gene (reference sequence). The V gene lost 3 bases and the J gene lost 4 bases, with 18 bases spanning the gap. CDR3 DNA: TGTGCCTGGAGAGGGATACTTGACGGAGGAGAGACCCAGTACTTC. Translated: CAWRGILDGGETQYF. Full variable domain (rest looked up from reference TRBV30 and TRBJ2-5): SQTIHQWPATLVQPVGSPLSLECTVEGTSNPNLYWYRQAAGRGLQLLFYSVGIGQISSEVPQNLSASRPQDRQFILSSKKLLLSDSGFYLCAWRGILDGGETQYFGPGTRLLVL.

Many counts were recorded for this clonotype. Here the CDR3 reads CASSLGTSMVVAQYF. CDR3 nucleotide sequence: TGTGCCAGCAGCTTAGGGACTAGTATGGTGGTGGCGCAGTACTTC. The chain uses TRBV7-2 and TRBJ2-7; 7 bases line up with TRBD2. The CDR3 totals 15 residues. The germline gives CDR1 SGHTA, CDR2 FQGNSA. V lost 1 base, J lost 9 bases, and 12 bases stayed unmatched.

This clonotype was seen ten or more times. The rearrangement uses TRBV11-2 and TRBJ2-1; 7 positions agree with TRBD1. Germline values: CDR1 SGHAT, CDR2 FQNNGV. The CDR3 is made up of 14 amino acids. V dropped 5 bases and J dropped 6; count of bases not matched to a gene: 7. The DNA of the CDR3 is TGTGCCAGCAGCCCGCGACAGGGATTCAATGAGCAGTTCTTC. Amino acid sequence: CASSPRQGFNEQFF. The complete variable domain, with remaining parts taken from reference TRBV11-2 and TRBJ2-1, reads EAGVAQSPRYKIIEKRQSVAFWCNPISGHATLYWYQQILGQGPKLLIQFQNNGVVDDSQLPKDRFSAERLKGVDSTLKIQPAKLEDSAVYLCASSPRQGFNEQFFGPGTRLTVL.

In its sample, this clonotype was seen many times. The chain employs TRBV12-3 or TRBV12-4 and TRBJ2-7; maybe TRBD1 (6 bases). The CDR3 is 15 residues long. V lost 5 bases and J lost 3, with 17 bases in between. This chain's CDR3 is CASSPAGTYSYEQYF. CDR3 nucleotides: TGTGCCAGCAGTCCCGCCGGGACATACAGCTACGAGCAGTACTTC.

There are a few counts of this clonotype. Here the CDR3 DNA reads TGTGCCAGCAGCTTAAGTCCGGCGAGTGCCCGAACTGAAGCTTTCTTT. Translated, it gives CASSLSPASARTEAFF. This chain uses TRBV7-3 with TRBJ1-1; unclear D gene. Germline assignment: CDR1 SGHTA and CDR2 FQGTGA. This CDR3 is 16 amino acids long. V shed 1 base and J shed 5 bases, with 17 bases lying between them.

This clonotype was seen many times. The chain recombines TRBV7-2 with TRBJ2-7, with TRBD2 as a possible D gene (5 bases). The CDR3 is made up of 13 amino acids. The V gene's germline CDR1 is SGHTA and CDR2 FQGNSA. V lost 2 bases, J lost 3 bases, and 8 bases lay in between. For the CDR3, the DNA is TGTGCCAGCAGCTTAACCGGGATCTACGAGCAGTACTTC. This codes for CASSLTGIYEQYF.

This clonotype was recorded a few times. This CDR3 reads CASSRTGENYGYTF. CDR3 nucleotides: TGTGCCAGCAGCCGGACAGGGGAAAACTATGGCTACACCTTC. This chain uses TRBV7-2 with TRBJ1-2, with 9 bases lining up with TRBD1. The germline V gene has CDR1 SGHTA and CDR2 FQGNSA. Germline trimming cut 5 bases from V and 2 bases from J; bases unmatched to any gene: 3. The CDR3 runs 14 residues.

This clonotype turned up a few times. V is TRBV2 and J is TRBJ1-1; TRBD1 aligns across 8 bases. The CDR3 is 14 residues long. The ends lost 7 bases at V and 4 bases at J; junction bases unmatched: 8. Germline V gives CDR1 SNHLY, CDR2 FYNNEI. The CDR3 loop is CASIGTGRSTEAFF. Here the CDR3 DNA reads TGTGCCAGCATAGGGACAGGAAGGTCCACTGAAGCTTTCTTT. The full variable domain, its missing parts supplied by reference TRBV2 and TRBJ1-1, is EPEVTQTPSHQVTQMGQEVILRCVPISNHLYFYWYRQILGQKVEFLVSFYNNEISEKSEIFDDQFSVERPDGSNFTLKIRSTKLEDSAMYFCASIGTGRSTEAFFGQGTRLTVV.

Here the CDR3 reads CASSPLQGGEQYF. For the CDR3, the DNA is TGTGCCAGCAGTCCCCTTCAGGGGGGAGAGCAGTACTTC. The rearrangement uses TRBV12-3 or TRBV12-4 and TRBJ2-7, with D possibly matching TRBD1 (7 bases). This CDR3 is built from 13 residues. V was pared by 5 bases and J by 7 bases, with 15 bases between.

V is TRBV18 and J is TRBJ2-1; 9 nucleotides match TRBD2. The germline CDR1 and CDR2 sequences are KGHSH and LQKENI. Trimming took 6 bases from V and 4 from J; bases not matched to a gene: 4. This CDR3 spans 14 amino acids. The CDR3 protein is CASSTSGEYNEQFF. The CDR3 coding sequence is TGTGCCAGCTCGACTAGCGGAGAGTACAATGAGCAGTTCTTC.

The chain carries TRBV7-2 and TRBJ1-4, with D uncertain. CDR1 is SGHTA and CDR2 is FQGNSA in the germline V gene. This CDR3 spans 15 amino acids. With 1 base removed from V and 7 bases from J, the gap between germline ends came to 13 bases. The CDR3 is CASSLVGSGREKLFF. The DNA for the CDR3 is TGTGCCAGCAGCTTAGTGGGGTCAGGTCGTGAAAAACTGTTTTTT. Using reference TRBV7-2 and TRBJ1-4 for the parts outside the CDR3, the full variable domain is GAGVSQSPSNKVTEKGKDVELRCDPISGHTALYWYRQSLGQGLEFLIYFQGNSAPDKSGLPSDRFSAERTGGSVSTLTIQRTQQEDSAVYLCASSLVGSGREKLFFGSGTQLSVL.

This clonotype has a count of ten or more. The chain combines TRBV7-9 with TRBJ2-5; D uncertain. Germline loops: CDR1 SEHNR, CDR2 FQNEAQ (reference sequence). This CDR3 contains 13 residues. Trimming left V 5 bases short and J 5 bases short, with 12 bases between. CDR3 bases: TGTGCCAGCAGCGTGAGGCTCGGGGAGACCCAGTACTTC. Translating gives CASSVRLGETQYF. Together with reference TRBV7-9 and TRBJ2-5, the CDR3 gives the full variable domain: DTGVSQNPRHKITKRGQNVTFRCDPISEHNRLYWYRQTLGQGPEFLTYFQNEAQLEKSRLLSDRFSAERPKGSFSTLEIQRTEQGDSAMYLCASSVRLGETQYFGPGTRLLVL.

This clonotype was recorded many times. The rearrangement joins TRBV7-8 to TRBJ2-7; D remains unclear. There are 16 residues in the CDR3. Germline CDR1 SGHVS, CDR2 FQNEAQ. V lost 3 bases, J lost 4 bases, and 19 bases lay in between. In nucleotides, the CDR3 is TGTGCCAGCAGCTTTGAGTTGCCGGTTCGGACGTACGAGCAGTACTTC. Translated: CASSFELPVRTYEQYF.

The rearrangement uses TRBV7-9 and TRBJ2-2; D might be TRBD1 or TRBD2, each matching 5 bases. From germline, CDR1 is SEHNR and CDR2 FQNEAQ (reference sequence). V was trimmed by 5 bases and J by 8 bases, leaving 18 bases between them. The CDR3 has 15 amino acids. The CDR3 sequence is CASSQQGPVYGELFF. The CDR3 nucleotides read TGTGCCAGCAGCCAGCAGGGACCGGTATATGGGGAGCTGTTTTTT.

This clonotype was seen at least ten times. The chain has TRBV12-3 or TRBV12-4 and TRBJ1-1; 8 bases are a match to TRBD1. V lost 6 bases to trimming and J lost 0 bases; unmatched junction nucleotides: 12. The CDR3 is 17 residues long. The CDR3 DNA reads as TGTGCCAGCAGAGCAGTCCGGGACAGGCCTATGAACACTGAAGCTTTCTTT. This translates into CASRAVRDRPMNTEAFF.

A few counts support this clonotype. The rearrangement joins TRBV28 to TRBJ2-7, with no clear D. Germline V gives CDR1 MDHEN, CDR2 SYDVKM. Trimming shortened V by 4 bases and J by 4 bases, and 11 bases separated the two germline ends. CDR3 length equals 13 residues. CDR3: CASSWAQVYEQYF. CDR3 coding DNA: TGTGCCAGCAGTTGGGCCCAGGTTTACGAGCAGTACTTC.

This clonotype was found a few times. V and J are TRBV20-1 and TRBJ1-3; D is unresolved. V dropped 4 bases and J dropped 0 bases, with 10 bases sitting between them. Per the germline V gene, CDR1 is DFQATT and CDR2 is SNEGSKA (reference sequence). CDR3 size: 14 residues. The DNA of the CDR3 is TGCAGTGCTACCGAACTACGCTCTGGAAACACCATATATTTT. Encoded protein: CSATELRSGNTIYF.

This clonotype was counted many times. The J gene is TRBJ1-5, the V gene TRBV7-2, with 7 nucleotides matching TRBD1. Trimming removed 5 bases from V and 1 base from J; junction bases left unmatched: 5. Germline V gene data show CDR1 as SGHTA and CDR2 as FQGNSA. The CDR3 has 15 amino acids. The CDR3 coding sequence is TGTGCCAGCAGCGCGACAGGGAAGAGCAATCAGCCCCAGCATTTT. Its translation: CASSATGKSNQPQHF.

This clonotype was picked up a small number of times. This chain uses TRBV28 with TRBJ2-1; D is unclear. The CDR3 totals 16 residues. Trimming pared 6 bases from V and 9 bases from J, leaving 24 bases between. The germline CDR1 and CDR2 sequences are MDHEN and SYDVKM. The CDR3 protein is CASRQIVTTVASEQFF. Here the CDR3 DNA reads TGTGCCAGCAGGCAGATCGTGACGACCGTTGCAAGTGAGCAGTTCTTC.

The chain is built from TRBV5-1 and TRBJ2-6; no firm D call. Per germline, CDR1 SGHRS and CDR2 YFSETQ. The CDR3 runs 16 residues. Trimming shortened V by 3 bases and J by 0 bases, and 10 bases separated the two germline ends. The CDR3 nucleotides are TGCGCCAGCAGCTATTACAGCAACTCTGGGGCCAACGTCCTGACTTTC. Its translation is CASSYYSNSGANVLTF.

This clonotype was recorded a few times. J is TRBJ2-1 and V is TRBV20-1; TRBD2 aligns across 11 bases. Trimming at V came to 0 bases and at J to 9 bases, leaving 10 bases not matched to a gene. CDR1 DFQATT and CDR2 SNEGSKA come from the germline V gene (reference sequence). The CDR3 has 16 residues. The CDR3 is CSARDPFGLAGGEQFF. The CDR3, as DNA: TGCAGTGCTAGAGACCCTTTTGGACTAGCGGGTGGTGAGCAGTTCTTC.